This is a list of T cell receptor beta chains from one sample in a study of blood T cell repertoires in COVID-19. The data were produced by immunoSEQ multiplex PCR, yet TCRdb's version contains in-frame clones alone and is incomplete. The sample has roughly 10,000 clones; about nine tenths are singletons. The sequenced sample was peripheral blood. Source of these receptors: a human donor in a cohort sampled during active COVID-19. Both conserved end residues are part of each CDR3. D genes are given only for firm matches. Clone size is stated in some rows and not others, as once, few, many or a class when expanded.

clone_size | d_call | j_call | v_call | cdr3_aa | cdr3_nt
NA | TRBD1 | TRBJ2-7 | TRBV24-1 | CATSSTGLEQYF | TGTGCCACCAGTTCGACAGGGTTGGAGCAGTACTTC
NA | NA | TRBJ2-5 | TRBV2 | CASSEQGETQYF | TGTGCCAGCAGTGAACAGGGAGAGACCCAGTACTTC
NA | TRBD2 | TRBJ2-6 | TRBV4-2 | CASSQDSGGGANVLTF | TGTGCCAGCAGCCAAGATAGCGGGGGTGGGGCCAACGTCCTGACTTTC
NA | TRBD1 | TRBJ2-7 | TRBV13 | CASSLGQASSYEQYF | TGTGCCAGCAGCCTCGGACAGGCTAGCTCCTACGAGCAGTACTTC
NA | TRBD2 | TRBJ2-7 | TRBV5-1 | CASSLEAGGYEQYF | TGCGCCAGCAGCTTAGAAGCGGGGGGTTACGAGCAGTACTTC
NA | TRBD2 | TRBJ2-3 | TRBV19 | CASSIPGGDDTQYF | TGTGCCAGTAGTATACCGGGGGGGGACGACACGCAGTATTTT
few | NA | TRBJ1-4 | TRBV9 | CASSRLGRGGEKLFF | TGTGCCAGCAGCCGATTGGGGCGGGGAGGGGAAAAACTGTTTTTT
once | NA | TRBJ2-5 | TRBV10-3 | CAISESAGQETQYF | TGTGCCATCAGTGAGAGTGCGGGCCAAGAGACCCAGTACTTC
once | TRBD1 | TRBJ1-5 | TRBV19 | CASRTGRQPQHF | TGTGCCAGTCGGACAGGACGACAGCCCCAGCATTTT
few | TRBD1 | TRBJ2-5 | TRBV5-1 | CASSLGQGLMQETQYF | TGCGCCAGCAGCTTGGGACAGGGGCTAATGCAAGAGACCCAGTACTTC
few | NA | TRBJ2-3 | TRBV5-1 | CASSLTRGSTDTQYF | TGCGCCAGCAGCTTGACCAGGGGAAGCACAGATACGCAGTATTTT
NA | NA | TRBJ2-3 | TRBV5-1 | CASSLEGTDTQYF | TGCGCCAGCAGCTTGGAGGGGACAGATACGCAGTATTTT
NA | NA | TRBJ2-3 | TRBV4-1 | CASSQDPTGPGSTQYF | TGCGCCAGCAGCCAAGATCCGACGGGCCCAGGGTCTACGCAGTATTTT
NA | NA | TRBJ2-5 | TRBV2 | CASSEQAPVETQYF | TGTGCCAGCAGTGAGCAGGCGCCCGTGGAGACCCAGTACTTC
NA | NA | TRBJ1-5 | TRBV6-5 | CASSSRPLDNQPQHF | TGTGCCAGCAGTTCCCGTCCTTTAGACAATCAGCCCCAGCATTTT
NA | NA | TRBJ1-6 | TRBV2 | CASSAPGQIYNSPLHF | TGTGCCAGCAGCGCCCCCGGACAAATCTATAATTCACCCCTCCACTTT
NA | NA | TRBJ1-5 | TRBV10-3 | CAISESIPGGRPQHF | TGTGCCATCAGTGAGTCAATCCCCGGGGGTCGACCCCAGCATTTT
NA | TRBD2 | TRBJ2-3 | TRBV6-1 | CASSEVGLAGYTDTQYF | TGTGCCAGCAGTGAAGTCGGGCTAGCGGGGTACACAGATACGCAGTATTTT
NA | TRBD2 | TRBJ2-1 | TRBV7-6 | CASSRRTSGGAKDEQFF | TGTGCCAGCAGCCGACGGACTAGCGGGGGGGCAAAGGATGAGCAGTTCTTC
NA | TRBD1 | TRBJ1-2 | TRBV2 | CASRSYDRAYGYTF | TGTGCCAGCAGGAGCTATGACAGGGCCTATGGCTACACCTTC
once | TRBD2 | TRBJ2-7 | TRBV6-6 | CASSRGTSGGLTYEQYF | TGTGCCAGCAGCCGAGGGACTAGCGGGGGGTTAACCTACGAGCAGTACTTC
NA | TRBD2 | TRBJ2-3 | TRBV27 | CASSSLTSGGIGNTQYF | TGTGCCAGCAGTTCCCTGACTAGCGGAGGGATAGGGAATACGCAGTATTTT